This T cell receptor beta chain came from a study of cytomegalovirus exposure and HLA in healthy donors. Study-level results: Highest at DRB1 and lowest at HLA-C, TCR association rates differed among HLA loci in a later analysis. The likely explanation for a cluster of highly shared sequence variants was sequencing artifact. Prediction of most subjects' HLA-A and HLA-B alleles by TCR beta sequences was reportedly accurate.

On this clone: Its specificity is unknown.

Primers: 60 Vbeta forward and 13 Jbeta reverse. Assay used: immunoSEQ multiplex PCR; TCRdb lists only in-frame clones, some missing. The sample has 150,000 to 200,000 clones, 70% to 90% seen once; the top ten hold about 2%. The CDR3 contains 13 residues. Germline trimming cut 4 bases from V and 6 bases from J; bases unmatched to any gene: 3. Looked up from germline, CDR1 is SNHLY and CDR2 is FYNNEI. The J gene is TRBJ1-5, the V gene TRBV2, with 7 bases lining up with TRBD1. The sample consisted of PBMCs. The receptor was derived from a woman in her 30s in good health and CMV-seronegative. The CDR3, as DNA: TGTGCCAGCAGTGGAACAGGGGCTCAGCCCCAGCATTTT. Amino acid sequence: CASSGTGAQPQHF.